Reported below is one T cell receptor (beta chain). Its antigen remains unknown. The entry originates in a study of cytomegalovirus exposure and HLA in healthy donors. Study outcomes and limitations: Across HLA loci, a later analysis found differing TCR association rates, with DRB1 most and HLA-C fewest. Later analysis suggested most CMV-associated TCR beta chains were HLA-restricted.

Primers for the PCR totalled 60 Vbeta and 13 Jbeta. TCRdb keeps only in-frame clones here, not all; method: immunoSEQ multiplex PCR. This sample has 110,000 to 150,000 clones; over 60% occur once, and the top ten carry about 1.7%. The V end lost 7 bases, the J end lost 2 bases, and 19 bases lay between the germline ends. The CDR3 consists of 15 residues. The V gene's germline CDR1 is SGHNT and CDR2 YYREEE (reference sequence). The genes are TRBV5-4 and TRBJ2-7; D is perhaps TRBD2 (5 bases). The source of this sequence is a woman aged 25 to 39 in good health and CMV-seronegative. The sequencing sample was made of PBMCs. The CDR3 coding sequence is TGTGCCAGCGCGTCCAGACCGGACTCCACCTACGAGCAGTACTTC. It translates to CASASRPDSTYEQYF.